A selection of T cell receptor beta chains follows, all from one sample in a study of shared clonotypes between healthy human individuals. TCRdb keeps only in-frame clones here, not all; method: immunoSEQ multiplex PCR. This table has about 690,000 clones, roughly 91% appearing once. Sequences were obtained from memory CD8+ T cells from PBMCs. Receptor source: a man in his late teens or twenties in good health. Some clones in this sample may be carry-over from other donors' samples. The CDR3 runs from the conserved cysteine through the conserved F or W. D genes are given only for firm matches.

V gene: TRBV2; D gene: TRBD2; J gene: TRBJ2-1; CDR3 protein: CASSDLWTSGDNEQFF
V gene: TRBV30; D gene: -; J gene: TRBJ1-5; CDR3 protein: CAWSAARGDQPQHF
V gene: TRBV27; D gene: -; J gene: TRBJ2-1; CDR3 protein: CASSLRSVVNEQFF
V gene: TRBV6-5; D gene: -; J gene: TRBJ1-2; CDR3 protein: CASSLVGARGYTF
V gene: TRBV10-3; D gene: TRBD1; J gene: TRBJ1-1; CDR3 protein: CAIMGQGNTEAFF
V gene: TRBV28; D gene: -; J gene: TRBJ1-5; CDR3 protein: CASSFPVGGGDQPQHF
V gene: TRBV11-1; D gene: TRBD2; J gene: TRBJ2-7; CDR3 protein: CASSLGREGLPYEQYF
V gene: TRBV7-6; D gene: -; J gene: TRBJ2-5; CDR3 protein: CASSGRVKETQYF
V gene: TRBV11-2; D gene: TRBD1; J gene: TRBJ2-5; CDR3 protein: CASSQDRGRETQYF
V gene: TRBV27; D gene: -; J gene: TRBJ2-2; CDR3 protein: CASGLRASVHTGELFF
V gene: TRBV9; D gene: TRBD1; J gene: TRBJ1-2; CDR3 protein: CASSVGTGGSNYGYTF
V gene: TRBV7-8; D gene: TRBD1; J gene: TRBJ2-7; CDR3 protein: CASSSGTGGFYEQYF
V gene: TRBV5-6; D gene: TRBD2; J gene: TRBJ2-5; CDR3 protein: CASSWAGLEEETQYF
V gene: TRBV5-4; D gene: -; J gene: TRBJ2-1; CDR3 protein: CAGKYRGSYNEQFF
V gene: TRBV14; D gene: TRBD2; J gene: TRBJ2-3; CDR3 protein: CASSPREISGRQDTQYF
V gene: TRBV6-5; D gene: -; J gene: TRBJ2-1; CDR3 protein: CASSSSYGRANEQFF
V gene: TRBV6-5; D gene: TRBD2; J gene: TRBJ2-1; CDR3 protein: CASSPTSGSGNEQFF
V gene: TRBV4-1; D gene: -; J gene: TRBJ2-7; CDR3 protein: CASSQDQNYEQYF
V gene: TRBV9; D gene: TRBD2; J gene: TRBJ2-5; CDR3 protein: CASSVGTSGRETQYF
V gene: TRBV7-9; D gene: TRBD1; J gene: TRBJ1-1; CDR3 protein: CASSLRTGMNTEAFF
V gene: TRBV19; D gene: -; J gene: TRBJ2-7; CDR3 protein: CASSSGQLYEQYF
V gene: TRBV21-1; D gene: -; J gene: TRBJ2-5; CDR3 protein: CASSEGQGAEFRLETQYF
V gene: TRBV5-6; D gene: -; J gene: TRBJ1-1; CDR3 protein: CASSRGSANTEAFF
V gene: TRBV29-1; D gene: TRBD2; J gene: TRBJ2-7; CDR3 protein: CSVELASGRPYEQYF
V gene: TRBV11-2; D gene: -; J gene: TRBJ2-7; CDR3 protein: CASSSWHEQYF
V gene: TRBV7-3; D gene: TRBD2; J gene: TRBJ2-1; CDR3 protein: CASSPSGSSYNEQFF
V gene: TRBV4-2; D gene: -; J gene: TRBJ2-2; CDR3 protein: CASSQEGGAANTGELFF
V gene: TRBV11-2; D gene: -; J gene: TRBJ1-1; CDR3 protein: CASSPGPDYQEAFF
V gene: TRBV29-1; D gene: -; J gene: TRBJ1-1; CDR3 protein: CSVETGKTEAFF
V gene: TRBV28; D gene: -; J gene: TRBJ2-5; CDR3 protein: CASRASSQETQYF
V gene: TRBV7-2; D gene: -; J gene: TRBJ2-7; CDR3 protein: CASSWVLAHDSYEQYF
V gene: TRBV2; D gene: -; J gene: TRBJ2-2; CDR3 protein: CASRGHAGGEGELFF
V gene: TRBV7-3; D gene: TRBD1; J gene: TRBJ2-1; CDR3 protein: CASSTGGLGEQFF
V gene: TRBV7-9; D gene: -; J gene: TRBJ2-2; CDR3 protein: CASSTGGAGELFF
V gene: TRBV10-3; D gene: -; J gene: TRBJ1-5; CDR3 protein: CAISEGNNQPQHF
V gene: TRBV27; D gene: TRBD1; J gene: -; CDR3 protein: CASRSTGSAYEQYF
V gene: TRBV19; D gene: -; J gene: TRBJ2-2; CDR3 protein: CASSIVGAWDGELFF
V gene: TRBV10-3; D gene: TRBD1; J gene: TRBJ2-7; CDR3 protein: CAIRGTGGYEQYF
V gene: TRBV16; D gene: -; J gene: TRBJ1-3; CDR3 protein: CASSQEGYGNTIYF
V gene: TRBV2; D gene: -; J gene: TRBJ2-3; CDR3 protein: CASSEGRYSSTDTQYF
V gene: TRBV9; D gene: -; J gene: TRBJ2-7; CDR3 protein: CASSSPMEGAGDEQYF
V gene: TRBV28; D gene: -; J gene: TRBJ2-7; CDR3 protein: CASSLGRGTSYEQYF
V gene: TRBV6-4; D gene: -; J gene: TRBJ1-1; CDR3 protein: CASSDLPHTEAFF
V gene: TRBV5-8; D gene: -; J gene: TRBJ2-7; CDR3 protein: CASSLTIPYEQYF
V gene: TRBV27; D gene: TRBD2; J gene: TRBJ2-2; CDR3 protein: CASTQGGTGELFF
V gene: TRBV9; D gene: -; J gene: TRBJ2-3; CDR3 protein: CASSGYRKADTQYF
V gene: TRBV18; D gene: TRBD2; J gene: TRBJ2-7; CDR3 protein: CASSPTETSGYEQYF
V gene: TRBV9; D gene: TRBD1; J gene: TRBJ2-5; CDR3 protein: CASSVDRDSIKETQYF
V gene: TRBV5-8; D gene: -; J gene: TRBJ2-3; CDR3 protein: CASREGQTTDTQYF
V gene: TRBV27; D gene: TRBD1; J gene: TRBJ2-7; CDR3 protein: CASSNRGDLYEQYF
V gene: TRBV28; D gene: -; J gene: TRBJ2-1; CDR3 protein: CASSFGSGNEQFF
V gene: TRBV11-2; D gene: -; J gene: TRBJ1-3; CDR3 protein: CASSLVYGGRDTIYF
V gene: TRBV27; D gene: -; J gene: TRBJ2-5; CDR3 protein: CASSPNPLETQYF
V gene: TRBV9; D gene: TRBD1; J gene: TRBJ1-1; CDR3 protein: CASSARTGGYTEAFF
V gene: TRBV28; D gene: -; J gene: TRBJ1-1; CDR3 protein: CASSLFGGGVTEAFF
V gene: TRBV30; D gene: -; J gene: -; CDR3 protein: CAWSQDGTYEQYF
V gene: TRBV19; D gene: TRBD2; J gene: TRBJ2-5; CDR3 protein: CASTIAGGPGETQYF